A selection of T cell receptor beta chains follows, all from one sample in a study of cytomegalovirus exposure and HLA in healthy donors. Assay used: immunoSEQ multiplex PCR; TCRdb lists only in-frame clones, some missing. The sample has about 200,000 clones, approximately 86% seen once. Sequenced sample: PBMCs. The source is a woman aged 25 to 45 in good health and CMV-seronegative. CDR3s include the opening cysteine and the closing phenylalanine or tryptophan. A D gene is named only where the DNA matches it firmly. The listing skips clone size in some rows; elsewhere it reads once, few, many or a size class.

d_gene: TRBD1
j_gene: TRBJ1-1
abundance: -
v_gene: TRBV5-1
CDR3aa: CASRLTGANTEAFF
CDR3nt: TGCGCCAGCCGCTTAACAGGGGCGAACACTGAAGCTTTCTTT

d_gene: -
j_gene: TRBJ1-2
abundance: -
v_gene: TRBV19
CDR3aa: CASSGPGAGYTF
CDR3nt: TGTGCCAGTAGTGGCCCAGGCGCTGGCTACACCTTC

d_gene: TRBD1
j_gene: TRBJ1-1
abundance: -
v_gene: TRBV5-1
CDR3aa: CASSSTGVATEAFF
CDR3nt: TGCGCCAGCAGCTCGACAGGGGTCGCCACTGAAGCTTTCTTT

d_gene: -
j_gene: TRBJ2-5
abundance: -
v_gene: TRBV19
CDR3aa: CASSQYTVQETQYF
CDR3nt: TGTGCCAGTAGTCAATACACCGTCCAAGAGACCCAGTACTTC

d_gene: -
j_gene: TRBJ1-2
abundance: -
v_gene: TRBV4-2
CDR3aa: CASSQDNSNYGYTF
CDR3nt: TGTGCCAGCAGCCAAGATAACAGCAACTATGGCTACACCTTC

d_gene: -
j_gene: TRBJ1-1
abundance: once
v_gene: TRBV6-1
CDR3aa: CASTVELLNTEAFF
CDR3nt: TGTGCCAGCACGGTAGAACTTCTGAACACTGAAGCTTTCTTT

d_gene: TRBD2
j_gene: TRBJ2-1
abundance: -
v_gene: TRBV7-3
CDR3aa: CASSTSGGANEQFF
CDR3nt: TGTGCCAGCAGTACTAGCGGGGGGGCCAATGAGCAGTTCTTC

d_gene: -
j_gene: TRBJ2-5
abundance: once
v_gene: TRBV5-1
CDR3aa: CASKEGRGEETQYF
CDR3nt: TGCGCCAGCAAGGAGGGCAGGGGGGAAGAGACCCAGTACTTC

d_gene: TRBD1
j_gene: TRBJ2-7
abundance: -
v_gene: TRBV10-3
CDR3aa: CAITTGEGHEQYF
CDR3nt: TGTGCCATCACTACAGGGGAAGGGCACGAGCAGTACTTC

d_gene: -
j_gene: TRBJ1-2
abundance: -
v_gene: TRBV21-1
CDR3aa: CASGSLLGGESYTF
CDR3nt: TGTGCCAGCGGAAGCCTCCTTGGGGGGGAGAGCTACACCTTC

d_gene: -
j_gene: TRBJ2-3
abundance: -
v_gene: TRBV6-1
CDR3aa: CASSERRDTQYF
CDR3nt: TGTGCCAGCAGTGAAAGGAGGGATACGCAGTATTTT

d_gene: TRBD1
j_gene: TRBJ2-1
abundance: few
v_gene: TRBV7-8
CDR3aa: CASSPRQGRVGNEQFF
CDR3nt: TGTGCCAGCAGCCCTCGACAGGGAAGAGTGGGGAATGAGCAGTTCTTC

d_gene: TRBD1
j_gene: TRBJ2-2
abundance: -
v_gene: TRBV19
CDR3aa: CASSDRGLAGELFF
CDR3nt: TGTGCCTCCTCGGACAGGGGGCTTGCCGGGGAGCTGTTTTTT

d_gene: -
j_gene: TRBJ2-1
abundance: -
v_gene: TRBV7-9
CDR3aa: CSSSFGRFYEQFF
CDR3nt: TGTTCCAGCAGCTTCGGCAGGTTCTATGAGCAGTTCTTC

d_gene: TRBD2
j_gene: TRBJ2-1
abundance: -
v_gene: TRBV7-8
CDR3aa: CASSLAGTSGRGQFF
CDR3nt: TGTGCCAGCAGCTTAGCCGGGACTAGCGGTCGCGGGCAGTTCTTC

d_gene: -
j_gene: TRBJ2-1
abundance: few
v_gene: TRBV5-4
CDR3aa: CASRGGLPSYNEQFF
CDR3nt: TGTGCCAGCAGAGGTGGACTGCCCTCCTACAATGAGCAGTTCTTC

d_gene: TRBD1
j_gene: TRBJ2-7
abundance: -
v_gene: TRBV5-1
CDR3aa: CASSLPGQGIPYF
CDR3nt: TGCGCCAGCAGCTTACCGGGACAGGGTATCCCATACTTC

d_gene: TRBD1
j_gene: TRBJ1-2
abundance: once
v_gene: TRBV27
CDR3aa: CASSAQPTGYNYGYTF
CDR3nt: TGTGCCAGCAGTGCTCAGCCGACAGGGTATAACTATGGCTACACCTTC

d_gene: -
j_gene: TRBJ1-2
abundance: -
v_gene: TRBV2
CDR3aa: CASSEFRRYTF
CDR3nt: TGTGCCAGCAGTGAATTCAGGAGGTACACCTTC

d_gene: TRBD1
j_gene: TRBJ2-1
abundance: -
v_gene: TRBV4-1
CDR3aa: CASSQGDRGRYYNEQFF
CDR3nt: TGCGCCAGCAGCCAAGGAGACAGGGGGCGATACTACAATGAGCAGTTCTTC

d_gene: -
j_gene: TRBJ1-1
abundance: -
v_gene: TRBV10-2
CDR3aa: CASSELAPLGDTEAFF
CDR3nt: TGCGCCAGCAGTGAGCTAGCGCCCCTCGGGGACACTGAAGCTTTCTTT

d_gene: TRBD1
j_gene: TRBJ2-7
abundance: -
v_gene: TRBV7-2
CDR3aa: CASSQSVDRVSYEQYF
CDR3nt: TGTGCCAGCAGCCAATCCGTGGACAGGGTATCCTACGAGCAGTACTTC

d_gene: -
j_gene: TRBJ1-2
abundance: -
v_gene: TRBV10-3
CDR3aa: CAISGARGALNYGYTF
CDR3nt: TGTGCCATCAGTGGGGCTCGGGGGGCCCTAAACTATGGCTACACCTTC

d_gene: TRBD2
j_gene: TRBJ2-1
abundance: -
v_gene: TRBV28
CDR3aa: CASSPPGLGLNEQFF
CDR3nt: TGTGCCAGCAGTCCCCCGGGACTAGGACTCAATGAGCAGTTCTTC

d_gene: TRBD1
j_gene: TRBJ2-1
abundance: -
v_gene: TRBV5-1
CDR3aa: CASSLGRDREHEQFF
CDR3nt: TGCGCCAGCAGCTTGGGGAGGGACAGGGAACATGAGCAGTTCTTC

d_gene: -
j_gene: TRBJ2-3
abundance: -
v_gene: TRBV5-6
CDR3aa: CASSLATGPADTQYF
CDR3nt: TGTGCCAGCAGCTTGGCCACAGGGCCGGCTGATACGCAGTATTTT

d_gene: -
j_gene: TRBJ2-7
abundance: -
v_gene: TRBV11-2
CDR3aa: CASSLLGRSSYEQYF
CDR3nt: TGTGCCAGCAGCTTGCTGGGCAGAAGCTCCTACGAGCAGTACTTC

d_gene: TRBD1
j_gene: TRBJ1-2
abundance: -
v_gene: TRBV5-1
CDR3aa: CASSHSGTGRDGYTF
CDR3nt: TGCGCCAGCAGCCACTCAGGGACAGGGAGAGACGGCTACACCTTC

d_gene: TRBD1
j_gene: TRBJ2-7
abundance: -
v_gene: TRBV29-1
CDR3aa: CSALAWGQGSDEQYF
CDR3nt: TGCAGCGCCCTCGCCTGGGGACAGGGGAGCGACGAGCAGTACTTC

d_gene: TRBD2
j_gene: TRBJ2-7
abundance: -
v_gene: TRBV2
CDR3aa: CASSEARGSSYEQYF
CDR3nt: TGTGCCAGCAGTGAAGCGCGGGGGAGCTCCTACGAGCAGTACTTC

d_gene: -
j_gene: TRBJ2-1
abundance: -
v_gene: TRBV25-1
CDR3aa: CASSANYNEQFF
CDR3nt: TGTGCCAGCAGTGCCAACTACAATGAGCAGTTCTTC

d_gene: -
j_gene: TRBJ2-2
abundance: -
v_gene: TRBV11-2
CDR3aa: CASTRFDGTGELFF
CDR3nt: TGTGCCAGCACCCGATTTGACGGGACCGGGGAGCTGTTTTTT

d_gene: -
j_gene: TRBJ2-7
abundance: -
v_gene: TRBV5-1
CDR3aa: CASSLDSSRSYEQYF
CDR3nt: TGCGCCAGCAGCTTAGACAGCAGTAGGAGCTACGAGCAGTACTTC

d_gene: -
j_gene: TRBJ2-1
abundance: few
v_gene: TRBV15
CDR3aa: CATSREGAHNEQFF
CDR3nt: TGTGCCACCAGCAGAGAGGGAGCCCACAATGAGCAGTTCTTC

d_gene: TRBD2
j_gene: TRBJ2-2
abundance: -
v_gene: TRBV6-6
CDR3aa: CASSYNSGGYTGELFF
CDR3nt: TGTGCCAGCAGTTACAACAGCGGGGGGTACACCGGGGAGCTGTTTTTT

d_gene: -
j_gene: TRBJ1-2
abundance: -
v_gene: TRBV19
CDR3aa: CASSVGQFYGYTF
CDR3nt: TGTGCCAGTAGTGTAGGACAGTTCTATGGCTACACCTTC

d_gene: TRBD1
j_gene: TRBJ1-1
abundance: -
v_gene: TRBV10-3
CDR3aa: CAISERRTGGNTEAFF
CDR3nt: TGTGCCATCAGTGAGAGGCGGACAGGGGGGAACACTGAAGCTTTCTTT

d_gene: -
j_gene: TRBJ2-5
abundance: -
v_gene: TRBV7-6
CDR3aa: CASSLGPETQYF
CDR3nt: TGTGCCAGCAGCTTAGGGCCTGAGACCCAGTACTTC

d_gene: TRBD2
j_gene: TRBJ2-1
abundance: -
v_gene: TRBV28
CDR3aa: CASTLSGSVYNEQFF
CDR3nt: TGTGCCAGCACCCTCAGCGGGAGCGTTTACAATGAGCAGTTCTTC

d_gene: -
j_gene: TRBJ2-7
abundance: -
v_gene: TRBV5-8
CDR3aa: CASSLGQPSYEQYF
CDR3nt: TGTGCCAGCAGCTTGGGACAGCCCTCCTACGAGCAGTACTTC

d_gene: -
j_gene: TRBJ2-7
abundance: once
v_gene: TRBV10-3
CDR3aa: CAISESADPYYEQYF
CDR3nt: TGTGCCATCAGTGAGTCAGCGGACCCTTACTACGAGCAGTACTTC

d_gene: -
j_gene: TRBJ1-1
abundance: -
v_gene: TRBV2
CDR3aa: CASSDEGDTEAFF
CDR3nt: TGTGCCAGCAGTGACGAAGGGGACACTGAAGCTTTCTTT

d_gene: TRBD1
j_gene: TRBJ2-7
abundance: -
v_gene: TRBV29-1
CDR3aa: CSAEDGTGVEEQYF
CDR3nt: TGCAGCGCTGAAGATGGGACAGGGGTCGAGGAGCAGTACTTC

d_gene: TRBD1
j_gene: TRBJ2-1
abundance: few
v_gene: TRBV28
CDR3aa: CASSSFPGGQGSWEQFF
CDR3nt: TGTGCCAGCAGTTCGTTCCCGGGGGGACAGGGTTCATGGGAGCAGTTCTTC

d_gene: -
j_gene: TRBJ2-7
abundance: -
v_gene: TRBV5-1
CDR3aa: CASSFASGGGSSYEQYF
CDR3nt: TGCGCCAGCAGCTTTGCGTCTGGCGGGGGCAGCTCCTACGAGCAGTACTTC

d_gene: -
j_gene: TRBJ2-3
abundance: -
v_gene: TRBV7-3
CDR3aa: CASSPGYYSTDTQYF
CDR3nt: TGTGCCAGCAGCCCCGGATACTATAGCACAGATACGCAGTATTTT

d_gene: -
j_gene: TRBJ2-1
abundance: -
v_gene: TRBV13
CDR3aa: CASSSGLQEWGDLNEQFF
CDR3nt: TGTGCCAGCAGCTCGGGACTCCAAGAGTGGGGCGATTTAAATGAGCAGTTCTTC

d_gene: TRBD2
j_gene: TRBJ2-7
abundance: -
v_gene: TRBV5-1
CDR3aa: CASSYLAGGPQSYEQYF
CDR3nt: TGCGCCAGCAGCTATTTAGCGGGAGGGCCTCAGTCCTACGAGCAGTACTTC

d_gene: TRBD1
j_gene: TRBJ2-1
abundance: -
v_gene: TRBV14
CDR3aa: CASSQEGTGGSYNEQFF
CDR3nt: TGTGCCAGCAGCCAAGAAGGGACAGGGGGGTCCTACAATGAGCAGTTCTTC

d_gene: -
j_gene: TRBJ2-3
abundance: -
v_gene: TRBV15
CDR3aa: CATSRASGRTDTQYF
CDR3nt: TGTGCCACCAGCAGAGCCTCCGGTCGCACAGATACGCAGTATTTT

d_gene: -
j_gene: TRBJ2-3
abundance: -
v_gene: TRBV11-2
CDR3aa: CASSTQGGHTDTQYF
CDR3nt: TGTGCCAGCAGCACCCAAGGGGGACACACAGATACGCAGTATTTT

d_gene: TRBD1
j_gene: TRBJ2-5
abundance: -
v_gene: TRBV2
CDR3aa: CASRRDRVLETQYF
CDR3nt: TGTGCCAGCAGGCGGGACAGGGTTTTGGAGACCCAGTACTTC

d_gene: -
j_gene: TRBJ1-2
abundance: -
v_gene: TRBV2
CDR3aa: CASHRTGFNYGYTF
CDR3nt: TGTGCCAGCCACAGAACAGGGTTCAACTATGGCTACACCTTC

d_gene: -
j_gene: TRBJ1-1
abundance: few
v_gene: TRBV15
CDR3aa: CATSYRTGRGEAFF
CDR3nt: TGTGCCACCAGCTACCGGACTGGACGGGGGGAAGCTTTCTTT

d_gene: -
j_gene: TRBJ2-7
abundance: -
v_gene: TRBV5-1
CDR3aa: CASSSDPGSPYEQYF
CDR3nt: TGCGCCAGCAGTTCCGACCCGGGAAGCCCCTACGAGCAGTACTTC

d_gene: TRBD2
j_gene: TRBJ2-3
abundance: -
v_gene: TRBV7-3
CDR3aa: CASSLISSGRATDTQYF
CDR3nt: TGTGCCAGCAGCTTAATTAGTAGCGGGAGGGCCACAGATACGCAGTATTTT

d_gene: -
j_gene: TRBJ2-6
abundance: -
v_gene: TRBV28
CDR3aa: CASSPVETGANVLTF
CDR3nt: TGTGCCAGCAGCCCGGTGGAGACTGGGGCCAACGTCCTGACTTTC